A selection of T cell receptor beta chains follows, all from one sample in a study of cytomegalovirus exposure and HLA in healthy donors. Some clones are missing from TCRdb's copy, which holds only in-frame ones; the method was immunoSEQ multiplex PCR. The sample carries roughly 290,000 clones, approximately 90% recorded once. What was sequenced was PBMCs. The origin of the receptors is a woman between 18 and 29 years old in good health and CMV-seronegative. CDR3s include the opening cysteine and the closing phenylalanine or tryptophan. D genes are given only for firm matches. Rows may omit the clone size; those that give it use once, few, many or a size class.

j_gene: TRBJ2-7
v_gene: TRBV19
d_gene: NA
abundance: NA
CDR3nt: TGTGCCAGTAGTACAGCACAGGGATCCGAGCAGTACTTC
CDR3aa: CASSTAQGSEQYF

j_gene: TRBJ2-1
v_gene: TRBV9
d_gene: TRBD2
abundance: NA
CDR3nt: TGTGCCAGCAGCCCCCGGGAGGTTTGGCATGAGCAGTTCTTC
CDR3aa: CASSPREVWHEQFF

j_gene: TRBJ1-1
v_gene: TRBV6-1
d_gene: NA
abundance: NA
CDR3nt: TGTGCCAGCATTCGGTGGAACACTGAAGCTTTCTTT
CDR3aa: CASIRWNTEAFF

j_gene: TRBJ1-2
v_gene: TRBV2
d_gene: TRBD1
abundance: NA
CDR3nt: TGTGCCAGAGGAACCGGGACAGGGTGGTCTGGCTACACCTTC
CDR3aa: CARGTGTGWSGYTF

j_gene: TRBJ2-7
v_gene: TRBV9
d_gene: TRBD1
abundance: once
CDR3nt: TGTGCCAGCAGCGTAGAAACAGGGGGTATCTACGAGCAGTACTTC
CDR3aa: CASSVETGGIYEQYF

j_gene: TRBJ2-7
v_gene: TRBV7-9
d_gene: NA
abundance: NA
CDR3nt: TGTGCCAGCAGCTTAGAGGGCAGGGCTTCCTACGAGCAGTACTTC
CDR3aa: CASSLEGRASYEQYF

j_gene: TRBJ2-3
v_gene: TRBV18
d_gene: NA
abundance: NA
CDR3nt: TGTGCCAGCTCACCACCATCTAGCACAGATACGCAGTATTTT
CDR3aa: CASSPPSSTDTQYF

j_gene: TRBJ1-1
v_gene: TRBV30
d_gene: TRBD1
abundance: few
CDR3nt: TGTGCCTGGATGGGACAGGGGGGCACTGAAGCTTTCTTT
CDR3aa: CAWMGQGGTEAFF

j_gene: TRBJ2-3
v_gene: TRBV11-3
d_gene: TRBD1
abundance: NA
CDR3nt: TGTGCCAGCAGCTCGGGACAGCCGGGGACAGATACGCAGTATTTT
CDR3aa: CASSSGQPGTDTQYF

j_gene: TRBJ2-7
v_gene: TRBV5-4
d_gene: NA
abundance: once
CDR3nt: TGTGCCAGCAGCTCGAGCAGGTGGGCCTACGAGCAGTACTTC
CDR3aa: CASSSSRWAYEQYF

j_gene: TRBJ2-3
v_gene: TRBV4-2
d_gene: TRBD2
abundance: few
CDR3nt: TGTGCCAGCAGCCAAGGGCTAGCGGGGGGAAATACGCAGTATTTT
CDR3aa: CASSQGLAGGNTQYF

j_gene: TRBJ1-2
v_gene: TRBV6-5
d_gene: TRBD1
abundance: NA
CDR3nt: TGTGCCAGCACCACGACAGGGAACTATGGCTACACCTTC
CDR3aa: CASTTTGNYGYTF

j_gene: TRBJ2-7
v_gene: TRBV2
d_gene: TRBD1
abundance: NA
CDR3nt: TGTGCCAGCAGGGGGCCGGGACAGGGGATATACGAGCAGTACTTC
CDR3aa: CASRGPGQGIYEQYF

j_gene: TRBJ2-1
v_gene: TRBV12-5
d_gene: TRBD2
abundance: NA
CDR3nt: TGTGCTAGTGGTGGGGGGGTGTCCTACAATGAGCAGTTCTTC
CDR3aa: CASGGGVSYNEQFF

j_gene: TRBJ2-3
v_gene: TRBV27
d_gene: NA
abundance: NA
CDR3nt: TGTGCCAGCAGTTTCGGAGATACGCAGTATTTT
CDR3aa: CASSFGDTQYF